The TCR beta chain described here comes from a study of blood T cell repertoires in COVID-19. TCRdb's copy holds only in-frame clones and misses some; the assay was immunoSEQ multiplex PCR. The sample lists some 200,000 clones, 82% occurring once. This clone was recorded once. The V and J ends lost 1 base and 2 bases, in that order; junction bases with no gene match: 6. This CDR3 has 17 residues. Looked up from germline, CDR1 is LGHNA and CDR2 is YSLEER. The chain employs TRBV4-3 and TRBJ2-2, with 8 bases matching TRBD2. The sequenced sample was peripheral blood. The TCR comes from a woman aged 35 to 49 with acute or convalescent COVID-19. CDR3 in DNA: TGCGCCAGCAGCCAAGGTTCGCTAGCGGGTAACACCGGGGAGCTGTTTTTT. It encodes CASSQGSLAGNTGELFF.